This record concerns one T cell receptor beta chain sequence. This specimen belongs to a study of OX40 agonist ivuxolimab in advanced cancers. The assay was immunoSEQ multiplex PCR, and TCRdb's table has in-frame clones only and misses some. The top ten hold less than 7% of the sample, which has some 52,000 clones, 80% to 90% seen once. CDR3 length: 14 residues. V was clipped by 6 bases and J by 4 bases, with 14 bases between them. Per the germline V gene, CDR1 is MNHNS and CDR2 is SASEGT. The source is an adult with an advanced solid tumor such as melanoma, head and neck, liver or kidney cancer. V and J are TRBV6-1 and TRBJ2-3; no clear D. Source: CD4+ or CD8+ T cells sorted from blood, taken in a trial of the OX40 agonist ivuxolimab. For the CDR3, the DNA is TGTGCCAGCAGCCTCACTATAGCTGCAGATACGCAGTATTTT. This codes for CASSLTIAADTQYF.